This T cell receptor beta chain was found in a study of blood T cell repertoires in COVID-19. Turning to the study itself: Sites across the United States, Italy and Spain contributed samples from acute and convalescent COVID-19.

The V end lost 0 bases, the J end lost 0 bases, and 24 bases lay between the germline ends. Looked up from germline, CDR1 is LGHNA and CDR2 is YNFKEQ. This CDR3 comprises 20 residues. Per the authors' pipeline: Researchers report that nucleated cell counts were estimated from reference gene primer amplification. This table comes from immunoSEQ multiplex PCR, and its TCRdb copy is limited to in-frame clones, with some not included. That table furnishes V, J and clone size, whereas the DNA furnished D and trimming. The repertoire holds roughly 100,000 clones, with just under 85% as singletons. The chain has TRBV4-2 and TRBJ2-7; a weak D match, TRBD1 (6 bases). The TCR comes from a woman of 80 years or more with active or convalescent COVID-19. The material sequenced was peripheral blood. The CDR3: CASSQEQGVSGFQGSYEQYF. The CDR3 bases are TGTGCCAGCAGCCAAGAACAGGGAGTATCGGGCTTTCAGGGCTCCTACGAGCAGTACTTC.